This T cell receptor (beta chain) is from a study of blood T cell repertoires in COVID-19. V was shortened by 2 bases and J by 8 bases, with 11 bases between the two germline ends. The CDR3 contains 14 residues. Germline values: CDR1 SGHKS, CDR2 YYEKEE (reference sequence). Assay used: immunoSEQ multiplex PCR; TCRdb lists only in-frame clones, some missing. The profile shows fewer than 500,000 clones, 87% of them singletons. This TCR derives from a woman younger than 35 with acute COVID-19. Material: PBMCs or T cells enriched from blood (not recorded which). The J gene is TRBJ1-6, the V gene TRBV5-5; D is ambiguous. CDR3 sequence (DNA): TGTGCCAGCAGCTTTTCCGGTATGGATTCACCCCTCCACTTT. Residues: CASSFSGMDSPLHF.